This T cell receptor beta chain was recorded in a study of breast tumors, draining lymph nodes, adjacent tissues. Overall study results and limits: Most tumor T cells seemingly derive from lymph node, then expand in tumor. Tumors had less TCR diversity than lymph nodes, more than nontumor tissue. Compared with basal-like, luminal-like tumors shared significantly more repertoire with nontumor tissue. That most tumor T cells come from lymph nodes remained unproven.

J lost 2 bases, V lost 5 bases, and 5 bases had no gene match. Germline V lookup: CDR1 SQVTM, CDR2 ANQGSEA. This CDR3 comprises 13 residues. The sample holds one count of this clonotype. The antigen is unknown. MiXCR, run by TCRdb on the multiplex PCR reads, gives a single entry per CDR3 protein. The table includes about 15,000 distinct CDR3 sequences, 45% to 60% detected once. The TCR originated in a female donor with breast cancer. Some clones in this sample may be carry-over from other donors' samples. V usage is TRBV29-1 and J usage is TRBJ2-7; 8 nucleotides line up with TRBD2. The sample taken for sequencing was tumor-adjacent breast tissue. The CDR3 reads CSVTGRDPYEQYF. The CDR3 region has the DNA TGCAGCGTTACCGGGAGGGATCCCTACGAGCAGTACTTC.